This TCR beta chain stems from a study of T cells in localized non-small cell lung cancer. Profiled with immunoSEQ multiplex PCR; TCRdb holds only in-frame clones, not every one. The profile shows approximately 52,000 clones, 70% to 90% of them singletons. This clone was found a few times. The antigen remains undetermined. Study-level points and caveats: The study sequenced only one region of the tumor. As a result, intratumor heterogeneity could not be excluded and remains possible. When the top 100 tumor clones were examined, a median around 61 of them also appeared in the adjacent lung, which was paired and uninvolved. Tumor trailed uninvolved adjacent lung in T cell clonality, which peaked there.

The source was peripheral blood, collected before any cancer treatment. This clonotype originated in a male donor older than 55 with stage III squamous cell lung carcinoma.

DNA of the CDR3: TGTGCCATCAGTCCTATCGAACTAGCGGGGGGCAGGGAGCAGTTCTTC. Protein sequence: CAISPIELAGGREQFF. This sequence joins TRBV10-3 and TRBJ2-1; 12 bases are a match to TRBD2. V was pared by 5 bases and J by 10 bases, with 12 bases of the junction left unmatched. This CDR3 is 16 amino acids long. CDR1 is ENHRY and CDR2 is SYGVKD in the germline V gene.